A selection of T cell receptor beta chains follows, all from one sample in a study of cytomegalovirus exposure and HLA in healthy donors. TCRdb's table, derived via immunoSEQ multiplex PCR, lists solely in-frame clones and lacks some. The table records over 95,000 clones, just under 75% of them present only once. Sequenced sample: PBMCs. The receptor source for this set is a human donor in good health. The CDR3 runs from the conserved cysteine through the conserved F or W. Fields, in order: D gene, V gene, clone size, J gene, CDR3 protein, CDR3 DNA. D genes are given only for firm matches. The size of a clone is reported for some rows only, either as once, few or many, or as a class for expanded clones.

-	TRBV19	-	TRBJ2-3	CASTPTTATDTQYF	TGTGCCAGTACCCCGACGACAGCAACAGATACGCAGTATTTT
-	TRBV11-1	-	TRBJ2-5	CASRLQKTRARKGETQYF	TGTGCCAGCAGGTTACAGAAAACCCGAGCCAGGAAAGGAGAGACCCAGTACTTC
TRBD1	TRBV10-3	-	TRBJ1-6	CAISDPDRVNSPLHF	TGTGCCATCAGTGATCCGGACAGGGTTAATTCACCCCTCCACTTT
-	TRBV5-5	-	TRBJ2-1	CASSLVWRGSYNEQFF	TGTGCCAGCAGCTTGGTGTGGCGGGGCTCCTACAATGAGCAGTTCTTC
-	TRBV5-1	few	TRBJ2-1	CASSLGEGGFGYHEQFF	TGCGCCAGCAGCTTGGGGGAAGGGGGTTTTGGCTACCATGAGCAGTTCTTC
-	TRBV19	few	TRBJ1-1	CASSIQSEAFF	TGTGCCAGTAGTATTCAGTCTGAAGCTTTCTTT
TRBD1	TRBV28	-	TRBJ1-6	CASSSGGSSYNSPLHF	TGTGCCAGCAGTTCAGGGGGCAGCTCCTATAATTCACCCCTCCACTTT
-	TRBV9	few	TRBJ2-1	CASSKGPGGSEQFF	TGTGCCAGCAGCAAAGGGCCAGGGGGGAGCGAGCAGTTCTTC
-	TRBV2	-	TRBJ1-1	CASSELAGFEAFF	TGTGCCAGCAGTGAATTAGCCGGATTTGAAGCTTTCTTT
-	TRBV9	-	TRBJ1-2	CASRPAGGNGYTF	TGTGCCAGCAGACCGGCAGGAGGCAATGGCTACACCTTC
-	TRBV7-8	-	TRBJ2-7	CASSLGAGVYEQYF	TGTGCCAGCAGCTTGGGAGCAGGGGTTTACGAGCAGTACTTC
TRBD1	TRBV5-4	-	TRBJ1-4	CASSTGQINEKLFF	TGTGCCAGCAGCACGGGACAGATTAATGAAAAACTGTTTTTT
-	TRBV5-1	-	TRBJ1-2	CASSREQGLGGYTF	TGCGCCAGCAGCCGTGAACAGGGACTAGGTGGCTACACCTTC
TRBD1	TRBV6-4	-	TRBJ2-1	CASSALLQGEGEQFF	TGTGCCAGCAGTGCCCTCCTTCAGGGGGAAGGTGAGCAGTTCTTC
-	TRBV10-1	-	TRBJ1-1	CASSDLGQVGAATEAFF	TGCGCCAGCAGTGACCTCGGACAAGTAGGGGCGGCCACTGAAGCTTTCTTT
TRBD1	TRBV10-2	once	TRBJ2-3	CASSGQGAGDTQYF	TGCGCCAGCAGTGGACAGGGGGCGGGAGATACGCAGTATTTT
-	TRBV7-3	-	TRBJ2-7	CASSLALPGEQYF	TGTGCCAGCAGCTTAGCCTTACCGGGCGAGCAGTACTTC
-	TRBV9	-	TRBJ2-7	CASSVDRASYEQYF	TGTGCCAGCAGCGTAGACCGAGCCTCCTACGAGCAGTACTTC
-	TRBV6-5	-	TRBJ2-7	CASSYSRAGSYEQYF	TGTGCCAGCAGTTACTCGAGGGCGGGTTCCTACGAGCAGTACTTC
-	TRBV6-5	-	TRBJ1-5	CASRQRTGNQPQHF	TGTGCCAGCAGACAAAGGACAGGCAATCAGCCCCAGCATTTT
TRBD2	TRBV28	-	TRBJ2-7	CASSPPGTSGSSYEQYF	TGTGCCAGCAGCCCTCCCGGCACTAGCGGGAGCTCCTACGAGCAGTACTTC
-	TRBV29-1	-	TRBJ2-3	CSVEPQGRADTQYF	TGCAGCGTTGAACCCCAGGGGCGGGCCGATACGCAGTATTTT
-	TRBV7-2	-	TRBJ2-7	CASSLVPGSYEQYF	TGTGCCAGCAGCTTAGTGCCAGGTAGCTACGAGCAGTACTTC
-	TRBV5-1	-	TRBJ1-6	CASSFLPGNSPLHF	TGCGCCAGCAGCTTCCTACCGGGGAATTCACCCCTCCACTTT
-	TRBV5-1	-	TRBJ2-1	CASSFVGSSYNEQFF	TGCGCCAGCAGCTTCGTTGGTAGCTCCTACAATGAGCAGTTCTTC
-	TRBV4-2	few	TRBJ1-4	CASSHPQATNEKLFF	TGTGCCAGCAGCCACCCACAGGCAACTAATGAAAAACTGTTTTTT
-	TRBV5-6	few	TRBJ2-7	CASSPPPLVSYEQYF	TGTGCCAGCAGCCCCCCCCCGCTAGTCTCCTACGAGCAGTACTTC
TRBD1	TRBV10-3	-	TRBJ1-4	CAISPGQTNEKLFF	TGTGCCATCAGTCCGGGACAGACTAATGAAAAACTGTTTTTT
-	TRBV11-2	few	TRBJ2-7	CASSPGGTSYEQYF	TGTGCCAGCAGCCCAGGTGGCACCTCCTACGAGCAGTACTTC
-	TRBV28	-	TRBJ1-2	CASSPPGGYGYTF	TGTGCCAGCAGTCCCCCGGGGGGGTATGGCTACACCTTC
TRBD1	TRBV5-1	-	TRBJ2-2	CASSLFSSLGTGNTGELFF	TGCGCCAGCAGCTTATTTTCCTCTTTGGGGACAGGGAACACCGGGGAGCTGTTTTTT
-	TRBV15	once	TRBJ1-1	CATSRASLNTEAFF	TGTGCCACCAGCAGAGCCAGTCTGAACACTGAAGCTTTCTTT
TRBD2	TRBV10-2	-	TRBJ2-1	CASSGTSGSYNEQFF	TGCGCCAGCAGTGGGACTAGCGGGTCCTACAATGAGCAGTTCTTC
TRBD2	TRBV4-3	once	TRBJ2-3	CASSQEISGGTDTQYF	TGCGCCAGCAGCCAAGAAATTAGCGGGGGAACAGATACGCAGTATTTT
-	TRBV14	once	TRBJ2-7	CASSRQSPYEQYF	TGTGCCAGCAGCCGACAGTCCCCCTACGAGCAGTACTTC
-	TRBV29-1	-	TRBJ1-2	CSDTRTENGYTF	TGCAGCGATACCCGGACAGAGAATGGCTACACCTTC
-	TRBV5-1	-	TRBJ1-2	CASSLDGGVGYNYGYTF	TGCGCCAGCAGCCTGGACGGTGGAGTTGGGTATAACTATGGCTACACCTTC
-	TRBV6-1	-	TRBJ2-7	CASIMPGQVEQYF	TGTGCCAGCATAATGCCAGGGCAGGTCGAGCAGTACTTC
-	TRBV30	few	TRBJ1-2	CAWSANSYGYTF	TGTGCCTGGAGTGCTAACAGTTATGGCTACACCTTC
-	TRBV11-2	-	TRBJ2-7	CASSHQIYEQYF	TGTGCCAGCAGCCATCAAATCTACGAGCAGTACTTC
TRBD2	TRBV18	-	TRBJ2-2	CASSRTSHGELFF	TGTGCCAGCTCACGGACTAGCCACGGGGAGCTGTTTTTT
TRBD1	TRBV6-1	few	TRBJ1-5	CASSGQGGQPQHF	TGTGCCAGCAGCGGACAGGGCGGTCAGCCCCAGCATTTT
-	TRBV7-7	-	TRBJ2-1	CASSLEVGGRNEQFF	TGTGCCAGCAGCTTAGAGGTGGGAGGAAGAAATGAGCAGTTCTTC
-	TRBV5-1	few	TRBJ2-5	CASSAGDRKIFQETQYF	TGCGCCAGCAGCGCGGGGGACAGGAAAATCTTCCAAGAGACCCAGTACTTC
-	TRBV9	-	TRBJ1-2	CASSVEVNEGFGYTF	TGTGCCAGCAGCGTAGAAGTCAATGAGGGTTTCGGCTACACCTTC
-	TRBV6-5	medium-sized	TRBJ2-4	CASSQEGATKNIQYF	TGTGCCAGCAGTCAGGAGGGGGCGACCAAAAACATTCAGTACTTC
-	TRBV30	-	TRBJ1-4	CAWRGPAEEKLFF	TGTGCCTGGAGAGGCCCCGCGGAGGAAAAACTGTTTTTT
-	TRBV7-9	-	TRBJ1-1	CASSAATGTMITEAFF	TGTGCCAGCAGCGCGGCGACAGGAACTATGATCACTGAAGCTTTCTTT
-	TRBV9	few	TRBJ1-1	CASSASQGRGSTEAFF	TGTGCCAGCAGCGCGTCCCAGGGGAGGGGGAGCACTGAAGCTTTCTTT
TRBD1	TRBV6-5	few	TRBJ2-7	CASSPRNRGDEQYF	TGTGCCAGCAGTCCTAGGAACAGGGGCGACGAGCAGTACTTC